What follows are 3 T cell receptor beta chains derived from one specimen sequenced in a study of blood T cell repertoires in COVID-19. The method was immunoSEQ multiplex PCR; TCRdb's version includes in-frame clones alone and lacks a portion of them. The sample records about 310,000 clones, roughly 90% being singletons. The sequenced sample was PBMCs or T cells enriched from blood (not recorded which). The receptors stem from a woman aged 30 to 39 who had recovered from COVID-19.

The rearrangement joins TRBV11-3 to TRBJ2-2, with a tentative D call TRBD1 (6 bases). This CDR3 is built from 14 residues. Looked up from germline, CDR1 is SGHNT and CDR2 is YENEEA. With 1 base removed from V and 3 bases from J, the gap between germline ends came to 6 bases. CDR3: CASSLGTDTGELFF. In DNA form, the CDR3 reads TGTGCCAGCAGCTTAGGGACAGACACCGGGGAGCTGTTTTTT. Full variable domain (rest looked up from reference TRBV11-3 and TRBJ2-2): EAGVVQSPRYKIIEKKQPVAFWCNPISGHNTLYWYLQNLGQGPELLIRYENEEAVDDSQLPKDRFSAERLKGVDSTLKIQPAELGDSAVYLCASSLGTDTGELFFGEGSRLTVL.

The chain links TRBV11-2 to TRBJ2-7, with 7 bases fitting TRBD2. The CDR3 is 13 amino acids. CDR1 is SGHAT, CDR2 FQNNGV, per germline. V shed 3 bases and J 3 bases; nucleotides not matched to a gene: 2. The CDR3 nucleotides are TGTGCCAGCAGCTTGAGCGGGGACTACGAGCAGTACTTC. It yields the protein CASSLSGDYEQYF.

This clone has a single count. The chain joins TRBV4-1 to TRBJ2-1, with 7 bases matching TRBD2. Germline CDR1 is MGHRA and CDR2 is YSYEKL. Losses at the gene ends were 1 base for V and 5 bases for J; bases not matched to a gene: 14. CDR3 length: 18 amino acids. The CDR3 loop is CASSQASGNRDLHNEQFF. CDR3 DNA sequence: TGCGCCAGCAGCCAAGCCAGCGGGAACCGGGACTTACACAATGAGCAGTTCTTC.